The sequence of this T cell receptor beta chain was determined in a study of Ad26.COV2.S vaccination and SARS-CoV-2 variants. Whole-study context: The trial was COV1001 and the donor's arm was Ad26.COV2.S. Study-wide results and limits: It is possible that the TCR breadth and depth analyses underestimated the total T cell responses. Spike-specific responses of CD8+ and CD4+ T cells were reported to display substantial breadth after vaccination.

Treatment in this sample: some 20 received Ad26.COV2.S at low or high dose, single or two shots; 5 received placebo; per-sample allocation not given. Collection of the samples took place on day 63 after the first injection of vaccine or placebo. Cohort 1b enrolled adults aged 18-55 years in Boston. Germline V gene lookup returns CDR1 SGHDT and CDR2 YYEEEE. The CDR3 sequence is 15 residues long. V was pared by 4 bases and J by 3 bases, with 6 bases of the junction left unmatched. Concerning this clone itself: Its antigen is unknown.

This table comes from immunoSEQ multiplex PCR, and its TCRdb copy is limited to in-frame clones, with some not included. The sample has about 350,000 clones, about 89% seen once. The V and J genes are TRBV5-6 and TRBJ2-4, with 8 nucleotides matching TRBD2. This sequence was found in a person aged 18-65 years who received the Ad26.COV2.S COVID-19 vaccine or a placebo. The starting material was peripheral blood, obtained in a trial of Ad26.COV2.S vaccine versus placebo. Written as DNA, the CDR3 is TGTGCCAGCAGCCCCCGGGAGGGGCTCAAAAACATTCAGTACTTC. Translation: CASSPREGLKNIQYF.